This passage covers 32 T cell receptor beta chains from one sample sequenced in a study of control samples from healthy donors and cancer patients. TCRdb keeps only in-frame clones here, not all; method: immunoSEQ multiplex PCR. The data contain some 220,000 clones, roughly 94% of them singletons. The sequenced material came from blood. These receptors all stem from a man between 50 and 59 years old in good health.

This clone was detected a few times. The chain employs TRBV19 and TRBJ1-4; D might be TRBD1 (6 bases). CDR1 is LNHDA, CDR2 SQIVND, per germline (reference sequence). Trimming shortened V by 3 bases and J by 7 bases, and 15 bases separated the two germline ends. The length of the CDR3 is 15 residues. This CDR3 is CASSIPARGGEKLFF. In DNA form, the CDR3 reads TGTGCCAGTAGTATTCCGGCCAGGGGAGGTGAAAAACTGTTTTTT. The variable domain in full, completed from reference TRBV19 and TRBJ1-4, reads DGGITQSPKYLFRKEGQNVTLSCEQNLNHDAMYWYRQDPGQGLRLIYYSQIVNDFQKGDIAEGYSVSREKKESFPLTVTSAQKNPTAFYLCASSIPARGGEKLFFGSGTQLSVL.

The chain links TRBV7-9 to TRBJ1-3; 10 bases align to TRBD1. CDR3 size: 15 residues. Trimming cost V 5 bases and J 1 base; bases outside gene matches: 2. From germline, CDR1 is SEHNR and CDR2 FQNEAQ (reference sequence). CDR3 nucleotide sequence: TGTGCCAGCAGCATGGACAGGGGGTCTGGAAACACCATATATTTT. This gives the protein CASSMDRGSGNTIYF. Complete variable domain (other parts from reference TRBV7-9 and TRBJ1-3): DTGVSQNPRHKITKRGQNVTFRCDPISEHNRLYWYRQTLGQGPEFLTYFQNEAQLEKSRLLSDRFSAERPKGSFSTLEIQRTEQGDSAMYLCASSMDRGSGNTIYFGEGSWLTVV.

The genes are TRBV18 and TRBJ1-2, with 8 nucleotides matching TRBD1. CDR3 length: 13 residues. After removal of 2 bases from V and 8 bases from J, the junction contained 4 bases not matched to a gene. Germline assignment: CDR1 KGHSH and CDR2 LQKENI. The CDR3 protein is CASSPGTGRGYTF. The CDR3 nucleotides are TGTGCCAGCTCACCAGGGACAGGCAGAGGCTACACCTTC.

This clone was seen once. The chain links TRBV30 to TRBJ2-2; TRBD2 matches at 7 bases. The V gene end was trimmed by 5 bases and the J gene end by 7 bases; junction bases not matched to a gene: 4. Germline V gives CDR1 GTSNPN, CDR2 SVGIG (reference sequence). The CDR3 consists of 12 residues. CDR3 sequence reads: CAWDTGGGELFF. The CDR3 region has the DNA TGTGCCTGGGACACGGGAGGCGGGGAGCTGTTTTTT.

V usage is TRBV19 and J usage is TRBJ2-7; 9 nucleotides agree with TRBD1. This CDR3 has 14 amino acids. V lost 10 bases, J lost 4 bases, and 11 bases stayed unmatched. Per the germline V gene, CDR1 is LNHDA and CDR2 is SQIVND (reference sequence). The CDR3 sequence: CATRQGQGLYEQYF. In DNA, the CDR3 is TGTGCCACAAGACAGGGACAGGGCTTATACGAGCAGTACTTC.

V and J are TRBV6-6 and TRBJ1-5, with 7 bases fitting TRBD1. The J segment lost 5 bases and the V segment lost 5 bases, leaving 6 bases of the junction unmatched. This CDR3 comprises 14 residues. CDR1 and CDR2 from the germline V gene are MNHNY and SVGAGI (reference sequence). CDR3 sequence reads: CASSARQGHQPQHF. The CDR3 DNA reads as TGTGCCAGCAGTGCTCGACAGGGTCATCAGCCCCAGCATTTT.

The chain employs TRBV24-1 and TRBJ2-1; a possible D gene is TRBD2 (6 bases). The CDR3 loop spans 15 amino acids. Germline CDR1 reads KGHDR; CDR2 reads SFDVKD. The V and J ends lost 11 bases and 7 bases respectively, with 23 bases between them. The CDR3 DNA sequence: TGTGCCATCTCGGGGGACCGGGGGAAGTTAAATGAGCAGTTCTTC. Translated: CAISGDRGKLNEQFF.

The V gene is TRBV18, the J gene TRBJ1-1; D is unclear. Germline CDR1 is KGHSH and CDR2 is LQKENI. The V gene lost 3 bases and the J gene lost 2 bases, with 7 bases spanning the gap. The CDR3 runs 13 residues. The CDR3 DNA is TGTGCCAGCTCACCTCACGGAAACACTGAAGCTTTCTTT. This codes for CASSPHGNTEAFF.

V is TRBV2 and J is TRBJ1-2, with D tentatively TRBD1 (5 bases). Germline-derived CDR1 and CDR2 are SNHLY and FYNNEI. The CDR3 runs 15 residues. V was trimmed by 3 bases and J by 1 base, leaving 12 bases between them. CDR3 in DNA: TGTGCCAGCAGTGATGGCGGGGGAGATAACTATGGCTACACCTTC. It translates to CASSDGGGDNYGYTF.

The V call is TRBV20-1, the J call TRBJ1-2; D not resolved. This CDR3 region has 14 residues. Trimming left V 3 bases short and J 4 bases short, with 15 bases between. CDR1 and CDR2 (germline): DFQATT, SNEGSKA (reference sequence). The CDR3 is CSASLSGHPYGYTF. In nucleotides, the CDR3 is TGCAGTGCTAGTTTATCTGGCCATCCCTATGGCTACACCTTC.

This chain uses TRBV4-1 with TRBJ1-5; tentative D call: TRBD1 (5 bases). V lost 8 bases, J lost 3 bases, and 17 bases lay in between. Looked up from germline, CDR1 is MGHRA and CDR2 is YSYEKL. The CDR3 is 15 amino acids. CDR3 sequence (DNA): TGCGCCAGCTCCCCCACGGGGGGGTACAATCAGCCCCAGCATTTT. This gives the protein CASSPTGGYNQPQHF.

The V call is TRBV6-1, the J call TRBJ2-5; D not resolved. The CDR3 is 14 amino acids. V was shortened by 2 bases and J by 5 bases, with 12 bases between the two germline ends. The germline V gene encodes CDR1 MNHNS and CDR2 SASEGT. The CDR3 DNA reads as TGTGCCAGCAGTGAATTGGCAGGACGGGAGACCCAGTACTTC. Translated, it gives CASSELAGRETQYF.

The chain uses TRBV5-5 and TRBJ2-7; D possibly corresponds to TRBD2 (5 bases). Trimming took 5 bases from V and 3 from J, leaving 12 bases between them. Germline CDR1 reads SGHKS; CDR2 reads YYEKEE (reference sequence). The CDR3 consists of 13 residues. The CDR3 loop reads CASRRYGDYEQYF. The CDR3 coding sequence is TGTGCCAGCAGGCGCTACGGGGACTACGAGCAGTACTTC.

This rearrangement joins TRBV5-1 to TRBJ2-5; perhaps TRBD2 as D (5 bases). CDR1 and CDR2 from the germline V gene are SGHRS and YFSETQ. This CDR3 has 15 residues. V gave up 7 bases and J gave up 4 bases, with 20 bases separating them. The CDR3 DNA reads TGCGCCAGCGGGTCCGGGCAGGCCGGAGGAGAGACCCAGTACTTC. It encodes CASGSGQAGGETQYF.

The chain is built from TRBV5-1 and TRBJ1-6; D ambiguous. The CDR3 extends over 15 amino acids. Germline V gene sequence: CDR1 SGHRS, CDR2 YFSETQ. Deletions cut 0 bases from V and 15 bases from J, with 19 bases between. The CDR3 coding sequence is TGCGCCAGCAGCTTGGAAAGCCTCGCCTGGGAAAGCCTCCACTTT. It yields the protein CASSLESLAWESLHF.

The CDR3, as DNA: TGTGCCAGCAGCTGGGACTTGCGGACTTATGGCTACACCTTC. Encoded protein: CASSWDLRTYGYTF. The chain employs TRBV6-2 or TRBV6-3 and TRBJ1-2, with D perhaps matching TRBD1 (5 bases). This CDR3 is built from 14 residues. Deletions cut 6 bases from V and 5 bases from J, with 16 bases between. The V gene's germline CDR1 is MNHEY and CDR2 SVGEGT.

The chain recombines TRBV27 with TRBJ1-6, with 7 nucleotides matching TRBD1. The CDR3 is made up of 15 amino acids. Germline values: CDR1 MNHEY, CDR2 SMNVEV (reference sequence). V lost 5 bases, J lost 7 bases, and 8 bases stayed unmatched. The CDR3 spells CASSVYRGGNSPLHF. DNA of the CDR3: TGTGCCAGCAGTGTCTACAGGGGAGGCAATTCACCCCTCCACTTT.

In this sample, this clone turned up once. The CDR3 spells CASSVEGLGTEAFF. CDR3 bases: TGTGCCAGCAGCGTAGAAGGCCTCGGCACTGAAGCTTTCTTT. The chain is built from TRBV9 and TRBJ1-1, with D uncertain. Germline CDR1 and CDR2: SGDLS and YYNGEE. V lost 0 bases and J 4 bases, leaving 10 bases between the germline ends. The CDR3 spans 14 residues. The variable domain in full, completed from reference TRBV9 and TRBJ1-1, reads DSGVTQTPKHLITATGQRVTLRCSPRSGDLSVYWYQQSLDQGLQFLIQYYNGEERAKGNILERFSAQQFPDLHSELNLSSLELGDSALYFCASSVEGLGTEAFFGQGTRLTVV.

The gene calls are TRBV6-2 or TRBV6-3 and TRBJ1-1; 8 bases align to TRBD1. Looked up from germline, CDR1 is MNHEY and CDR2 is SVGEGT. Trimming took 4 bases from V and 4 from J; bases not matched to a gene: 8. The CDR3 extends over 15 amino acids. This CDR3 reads CASSFPGQVRTEAFF. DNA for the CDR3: TGTGCCAGCAGTTTCCCGGGACAGGTACGCACTGAAGCTTTCTTT.

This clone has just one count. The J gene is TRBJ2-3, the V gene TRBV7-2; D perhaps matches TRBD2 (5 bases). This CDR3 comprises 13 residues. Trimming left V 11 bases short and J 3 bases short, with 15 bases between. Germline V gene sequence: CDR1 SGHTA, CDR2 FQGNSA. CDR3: CAGGWSPTDTQYF. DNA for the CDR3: TGTGCCGGAGGTTGGAGCCCAACAGATACGCAGTATTTT.

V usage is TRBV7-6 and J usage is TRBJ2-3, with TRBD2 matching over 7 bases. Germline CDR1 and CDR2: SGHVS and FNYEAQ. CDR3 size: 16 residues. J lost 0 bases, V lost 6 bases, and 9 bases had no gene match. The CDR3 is CASSRDRGVSTDTQYF. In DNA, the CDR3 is TGTGCCAGCAGTAGAGATCGGGGGGTTAGCACAGATACGCAGTATTTT.

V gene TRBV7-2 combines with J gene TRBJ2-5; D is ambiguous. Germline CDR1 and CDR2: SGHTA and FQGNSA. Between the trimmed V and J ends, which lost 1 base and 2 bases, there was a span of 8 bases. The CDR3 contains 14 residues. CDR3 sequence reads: CASSLGSQQETQYF. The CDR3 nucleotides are TGTGCCAGCAGCTTAGGGAGTCAGCAAGAGACCCAGTACTTC.

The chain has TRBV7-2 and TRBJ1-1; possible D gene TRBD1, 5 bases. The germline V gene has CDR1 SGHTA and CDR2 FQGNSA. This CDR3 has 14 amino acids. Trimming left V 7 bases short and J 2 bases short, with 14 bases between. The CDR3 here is CASTPGRGNTEAFF. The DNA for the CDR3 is TGTGCCAGCACTCCAGGGCGGGGAAACACTGAAGCTTTCTTT.

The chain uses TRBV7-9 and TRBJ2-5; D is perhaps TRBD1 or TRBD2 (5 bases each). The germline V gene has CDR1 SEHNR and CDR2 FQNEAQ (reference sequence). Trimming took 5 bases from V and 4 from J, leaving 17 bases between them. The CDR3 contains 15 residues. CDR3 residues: CASSALQGRGETQYF. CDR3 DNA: TGTGCCAGCAGCGCCCTCCAGGGACGGGGAGAGACCCAGTACTTC.

The CDR3 protein is CASSHRVGRNEQFF. CDR3 sequence (DNA): TGTGCCAGCAGCCATCGGGTAGGAAGGAATGAGCAGTTCTTC. V is TRBV3-1 (or the pseudogene TRBV3-2) and J is TRBJ2-1; no definite D call. The V end lost 3 bases, the J end lost 7 bases, and 13 bases lay between the germline ends. The germline gives CDR1 LGHDT, CDR2 YNNKEL (reference sequence). The CDR3 extends over 14 amino acids.

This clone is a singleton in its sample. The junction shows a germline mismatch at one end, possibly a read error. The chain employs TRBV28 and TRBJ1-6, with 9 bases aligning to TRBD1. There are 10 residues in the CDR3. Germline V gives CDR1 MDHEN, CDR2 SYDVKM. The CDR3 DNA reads TGTGCCAGCAGTTGGACAGGGGAGGACTTT. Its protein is CASSWTGEDF.

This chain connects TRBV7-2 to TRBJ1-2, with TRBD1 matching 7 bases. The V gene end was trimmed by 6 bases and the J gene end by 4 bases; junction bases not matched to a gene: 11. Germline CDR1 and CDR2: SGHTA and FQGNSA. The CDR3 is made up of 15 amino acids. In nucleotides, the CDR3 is TGTGCCAGCAGATACGATAACAGGGGTCCCTATGGCTACACCTTC. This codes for CASRYDNRGPYGYTF.

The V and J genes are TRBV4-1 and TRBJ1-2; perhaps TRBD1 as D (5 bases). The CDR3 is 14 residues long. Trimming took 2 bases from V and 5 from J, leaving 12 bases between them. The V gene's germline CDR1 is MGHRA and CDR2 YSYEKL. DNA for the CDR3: TGCGCCAGCAGCCAACGCGGGGCCGGTTATGGCTACACCTTC. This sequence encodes CASSQRGAGYGYTF.

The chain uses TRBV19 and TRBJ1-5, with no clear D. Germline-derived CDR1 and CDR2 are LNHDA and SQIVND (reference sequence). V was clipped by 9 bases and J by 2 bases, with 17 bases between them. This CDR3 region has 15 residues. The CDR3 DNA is TGTGCCAGCGACACCAAGCTATTTCGCAATCAGCCCCAGCATTTT. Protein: CASDTKLFRNQPQHF.

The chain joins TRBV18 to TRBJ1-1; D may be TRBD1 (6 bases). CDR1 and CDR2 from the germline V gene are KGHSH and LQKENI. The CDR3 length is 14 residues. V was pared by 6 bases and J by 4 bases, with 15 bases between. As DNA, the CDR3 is TGTGCCAGCTCCCCTGATGGAGGGGGCACTGAAGCTTTCTTT. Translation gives CASSPDGGGTEAFF.

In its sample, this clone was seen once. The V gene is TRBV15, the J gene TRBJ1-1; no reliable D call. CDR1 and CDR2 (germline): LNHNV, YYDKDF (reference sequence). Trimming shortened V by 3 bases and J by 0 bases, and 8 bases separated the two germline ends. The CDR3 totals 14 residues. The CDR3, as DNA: TGTGCCACCAGCAGCCCTGTTGTGAACACTGAAGCTTTCTTT. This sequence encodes CATSSPVVNTEAFF.

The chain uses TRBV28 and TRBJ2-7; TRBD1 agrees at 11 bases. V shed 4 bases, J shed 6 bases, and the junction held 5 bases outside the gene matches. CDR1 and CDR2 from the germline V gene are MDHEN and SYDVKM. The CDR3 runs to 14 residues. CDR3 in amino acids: CASSSGQGAFEQYV. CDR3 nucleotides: TGTGCCAGCAGTTCCGGACAGGGGGCGTTCGAGCAGTACGTC.